The sequence of this T cell receptor (beta chain) was determined in a study of T cells in Graves' hyperthyroidism and ophthalmopathy. No ophthalmopathy progression within 18 months constituted stable Graves' hyperthyroidism. Thyroid ultrasound, orbital computed tomography, clinical symptoms, and serum thyroxine and TRAb underpinned diagnoses. Germline V lookup: CDR1 SGHVS, CDR2 FQNEAQ. The CDR3 length is 14 residues. V was shortened by 4 bases and J by 4 bases, with 14 bases between the two germline ends. Findings and caveats of the study: A model of 13 V-J features distinguished ophthalmopathy from stable hyperthyroidism.

This clonotype was seen a handful of times. Its specificity is not known. RNA transcripts were the template for amplifying TCR beta CDR3 regions. The TCR CDR3 first-round RT-PCR relied on the HTBI primer set. TCRdb re-called the multiplex PCR reads with MiXCR, one entry per CDR3 protein. Of more than 300,000 distinct CDR3 sequences in the sample, roughly 13% were seen once. The source of this sequence is a woman aged 30 to 39 with Graves' hyperthyroidism. The J gene is TRBJ2-7, the V gene TRBV7-8, with a weak D call TRBD1 (6 bases). The sequencing sample was made of blood. CDR3 coding DNA: TGTGCCAGCAGCTGGGCAGGGGCGGCGTACGAGCAGTACTTC. It codes for CASSWAGAAYEQYF.